This T cell receptor (beta chain) is drawn from a study of shared clonotypes between healthy human individuals. Study results and caveats: In the sorted subsets, rarefaction showed sequencing was incomplete despite large depth.

In regard to this clone: The antigen remains unidentified.

Profiled with immunoSEQ multiplex PCR; TCRdb holds only in-frame clones, not every one. The top ten hold approximately 0.45% of the sample, which has approximately 1,500,000 clones, 98% seen once. The germline CDR1 and CDR2 sequences are SGHRS and YFSETQ. Trimming pared 3 bases from V and 3 bases from J, leaving 15 bases between. This CDR3 contains 15 residues. The source of this sequence is a man aged 25 to 40 in good health. The chain combines TRBV5-1 with TRBJ1-1, with D perhaps TRBD1 (5 bases). Sequenced sample: naive CD4+ T cells sorted from blood. Regarding subset: CD45RA+ positively selected. The CDR3 nucleotides read TGCGCCAGCAGCTGGGGGGACTCAAGGTACACTGAAGCTTTCTTT. It translates to CASSWGDSRYTEAFF.